The sequence of this TCR beta chain was determined in a study of T cells in Graves' hyperthyroidism and ophthalmopathy. Study summary: At initial diagnosis, before any treatment had begun, peripheral blood was obtained.

Overall study findings and caveats: In validation, the model predicted ophthalmopathy. These predictions came a median roughly 7.1 months before onset.

This clonotype was picked up many times. The antigen remains undetermined. Amplification targeted TCR beta CDR3 regions from RNA transcripts. A set of HTBI primers served as the primers for a first-round RT-PCR of the TCR CDR3. MiXCR, run by TCRdb on the multiplex PCR reads, gives a single entry per CDR3 protein. The table includes about 840,000 distinct CDR3 sequences, approximately 40% detected once. Exclusion of patients followed from uncontrolled infection, other autoimmune disease, pregnancy or lactation. PBMCs stemmed from approximately 9.1 ml fresh peripheral blood. The CDR3 has 10 residues. The V gene lost 4 bases and the J gene lost 10 bases, with 3 bases spanning the gap.

This sequence originates from a man younger than 35 with Graves' hyperthyroidism. This sequence joins TRBV5-7 and TRBJ1-6; no clear D. TRBV5-7 is an open reading frame whose function is uncertain. The sequencing sample was made of blood. CDR3 region: CASSTSPLHF. DNA of the CDR3: TGTGCCAGCAGCACATCACCCCTCCACTTT.